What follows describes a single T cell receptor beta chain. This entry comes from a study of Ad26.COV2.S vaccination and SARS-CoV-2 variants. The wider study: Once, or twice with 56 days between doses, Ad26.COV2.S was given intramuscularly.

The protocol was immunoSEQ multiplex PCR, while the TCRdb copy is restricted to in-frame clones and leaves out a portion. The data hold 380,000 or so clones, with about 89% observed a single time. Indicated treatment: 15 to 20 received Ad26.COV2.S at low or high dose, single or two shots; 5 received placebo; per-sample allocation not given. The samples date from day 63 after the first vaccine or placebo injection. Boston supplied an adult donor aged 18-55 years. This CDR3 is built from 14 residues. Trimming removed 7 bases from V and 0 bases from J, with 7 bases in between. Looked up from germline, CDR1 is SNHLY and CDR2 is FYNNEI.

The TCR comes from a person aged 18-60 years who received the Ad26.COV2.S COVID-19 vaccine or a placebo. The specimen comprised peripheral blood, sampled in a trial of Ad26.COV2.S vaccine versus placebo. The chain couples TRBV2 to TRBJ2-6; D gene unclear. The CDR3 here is CASKRNSGANVLTF. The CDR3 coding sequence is TGTGCCAGCAAACGTAACTCTGGGGCCAACGTCCTGACTTTC.